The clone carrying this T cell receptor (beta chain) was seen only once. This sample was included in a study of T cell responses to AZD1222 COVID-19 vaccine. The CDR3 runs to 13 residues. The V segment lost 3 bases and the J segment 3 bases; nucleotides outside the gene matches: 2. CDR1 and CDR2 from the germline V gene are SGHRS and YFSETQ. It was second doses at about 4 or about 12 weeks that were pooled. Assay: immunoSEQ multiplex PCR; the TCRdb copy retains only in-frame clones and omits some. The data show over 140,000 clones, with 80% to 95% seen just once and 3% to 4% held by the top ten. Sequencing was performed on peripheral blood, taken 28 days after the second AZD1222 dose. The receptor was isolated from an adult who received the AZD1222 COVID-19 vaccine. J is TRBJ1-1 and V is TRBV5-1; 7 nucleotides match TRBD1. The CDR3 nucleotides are TGCGCCAGCAGCTCCGACAGGGACACTGAAGCTTTCTTT. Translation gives CASSSDRDTEAFF.